The T cell receptor (beta chain) described here comes from a study of OX40 agonist ivuxolimab in advanced cancers. Here immunoSEQ multiplex PCR was the method, and the copy in TCRdb shows in-frame clones only, minus some. The data hold 31,000 or so clones, with around 85% observed a single time. CDR3 length: 12 amino acids. The V end lost 0 bases, the J end lost 10 bases, and 9 bases lay between the germline ends. CDR1 and CDR2 (germline): MGHRA, YSYEKL. Sequencing used CD4+ or CD8+ T cells sorted from blood, obtained in a trial of the OX40 agonist ivuxolimab. This TCR derives from an adult with an advanced solid tumor such as melanoma, head and neck, liver or kidney cancer. The rearrangement links TRBV4-1 to TRBJ1-1, with a weak D call TRBD1 (6 bases). CDR3 in amino acids: CASSQDTGRAFF. The CDR3 bases are TGCGCCAGCAGCCAAGATACAGGGAGAGCTTTCTTT.